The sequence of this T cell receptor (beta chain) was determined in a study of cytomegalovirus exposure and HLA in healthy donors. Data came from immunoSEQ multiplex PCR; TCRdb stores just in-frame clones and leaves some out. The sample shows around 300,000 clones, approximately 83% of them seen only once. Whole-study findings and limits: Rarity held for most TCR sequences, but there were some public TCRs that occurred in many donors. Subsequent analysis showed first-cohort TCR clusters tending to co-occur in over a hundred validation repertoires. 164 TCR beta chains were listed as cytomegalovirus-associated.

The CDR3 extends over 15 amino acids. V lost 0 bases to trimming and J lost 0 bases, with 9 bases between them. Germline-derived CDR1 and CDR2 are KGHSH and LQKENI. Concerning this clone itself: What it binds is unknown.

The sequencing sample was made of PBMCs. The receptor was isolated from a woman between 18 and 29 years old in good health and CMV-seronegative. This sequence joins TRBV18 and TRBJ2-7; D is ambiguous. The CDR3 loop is CASSPPSPGSYEQYF. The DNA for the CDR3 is TGTGCCAGCTCACCACCAAGTCCCGGCTCCTACGAGCAGTACTTC.